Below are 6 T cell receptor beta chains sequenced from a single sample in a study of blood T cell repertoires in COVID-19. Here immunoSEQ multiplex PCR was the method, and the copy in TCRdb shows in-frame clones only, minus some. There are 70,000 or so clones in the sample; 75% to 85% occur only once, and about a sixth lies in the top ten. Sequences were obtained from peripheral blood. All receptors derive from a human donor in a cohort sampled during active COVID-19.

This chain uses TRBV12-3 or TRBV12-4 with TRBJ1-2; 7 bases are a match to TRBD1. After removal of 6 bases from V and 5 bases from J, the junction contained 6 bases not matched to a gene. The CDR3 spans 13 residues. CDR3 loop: CASRPTGEYGYTF. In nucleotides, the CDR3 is TGTGCCAGCAGACCAACAGGGGAGTATGGCTACACCTTC.

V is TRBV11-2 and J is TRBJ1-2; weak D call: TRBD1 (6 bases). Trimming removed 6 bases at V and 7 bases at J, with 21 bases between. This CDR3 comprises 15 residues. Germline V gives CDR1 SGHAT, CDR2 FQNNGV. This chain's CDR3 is CASRKRQDLSGGYTF. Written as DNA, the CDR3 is TGTGCCAGCAGGAAGAGACAGGACCTATCGGGTGGCTACACCTTC.

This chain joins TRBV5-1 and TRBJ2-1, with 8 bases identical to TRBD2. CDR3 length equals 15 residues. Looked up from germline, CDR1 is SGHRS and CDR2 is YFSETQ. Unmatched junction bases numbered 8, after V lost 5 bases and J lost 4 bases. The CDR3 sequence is CASSWLAGGYNEQFF. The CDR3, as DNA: TGCGCCAGCAGTTGGCTAGCGGGTGGTTACAATGAGCAGTTCTTC.

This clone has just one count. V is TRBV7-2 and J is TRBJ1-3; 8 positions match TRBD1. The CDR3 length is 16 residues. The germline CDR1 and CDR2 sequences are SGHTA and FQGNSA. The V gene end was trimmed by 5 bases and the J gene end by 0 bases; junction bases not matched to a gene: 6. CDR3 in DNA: TGTGCCAGCAGCGCCTACACAGGGGGCTCTGGAAACACCATATATTTT. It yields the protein CASSAYTGGSGNTIYF.

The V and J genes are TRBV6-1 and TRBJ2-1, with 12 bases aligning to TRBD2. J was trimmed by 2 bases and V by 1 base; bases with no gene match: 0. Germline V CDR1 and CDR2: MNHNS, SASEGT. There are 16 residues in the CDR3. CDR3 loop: CASSEGLAGAYNEQFF. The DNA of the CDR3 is TGTGCCAGCAGTGAAGGACTAGCGGGAGCCTACAATGAGCAGTTCTTC.

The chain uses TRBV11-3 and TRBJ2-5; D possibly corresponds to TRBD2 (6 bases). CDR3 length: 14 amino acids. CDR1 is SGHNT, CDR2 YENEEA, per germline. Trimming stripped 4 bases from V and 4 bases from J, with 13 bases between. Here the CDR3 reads CASSSGTSLETQYF. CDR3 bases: TGTGCCAGCAGCTCAGGGACTTCCCTAGAGACCCAGTACTTC.